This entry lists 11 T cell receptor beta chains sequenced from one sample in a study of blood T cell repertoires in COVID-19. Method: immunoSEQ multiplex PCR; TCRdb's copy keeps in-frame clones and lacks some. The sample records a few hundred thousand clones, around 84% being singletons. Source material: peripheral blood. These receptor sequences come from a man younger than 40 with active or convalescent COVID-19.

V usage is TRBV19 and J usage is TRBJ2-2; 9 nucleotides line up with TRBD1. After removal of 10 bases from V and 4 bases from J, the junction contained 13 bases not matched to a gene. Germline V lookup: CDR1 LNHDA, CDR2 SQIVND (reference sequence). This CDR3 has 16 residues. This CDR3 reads CATNKKTGGITGELFF. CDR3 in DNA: TGTGCCACCAACAAAAAGACAGGGGGTATCACCGGGGAGCTGTTTTTT.

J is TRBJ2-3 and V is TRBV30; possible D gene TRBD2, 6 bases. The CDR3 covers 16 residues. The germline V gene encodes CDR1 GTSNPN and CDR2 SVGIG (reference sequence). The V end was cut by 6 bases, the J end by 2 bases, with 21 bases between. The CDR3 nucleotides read TGTGCCTGCCGAACTCGATTTAGCGGAGACACAGATACGCAGTATTTT. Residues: CACRTRFSGDTDTQYF.

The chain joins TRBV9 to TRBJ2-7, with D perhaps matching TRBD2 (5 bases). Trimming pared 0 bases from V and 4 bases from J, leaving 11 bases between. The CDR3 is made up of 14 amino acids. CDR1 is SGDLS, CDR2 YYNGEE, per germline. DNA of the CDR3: TGTGCCAGCAGCGTAGGGACTCCAGAGTACGAGCAGTACTTC. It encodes CASSVGTPEYEQYF.

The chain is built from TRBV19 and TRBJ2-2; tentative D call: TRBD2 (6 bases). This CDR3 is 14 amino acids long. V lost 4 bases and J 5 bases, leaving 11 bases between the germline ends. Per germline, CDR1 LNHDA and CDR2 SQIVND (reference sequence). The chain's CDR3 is CASSTGGLTGELFF. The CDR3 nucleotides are TGTGCCAGTAGTACCGGGGGTCTTACCGGGGAGCTGTTTTTT.

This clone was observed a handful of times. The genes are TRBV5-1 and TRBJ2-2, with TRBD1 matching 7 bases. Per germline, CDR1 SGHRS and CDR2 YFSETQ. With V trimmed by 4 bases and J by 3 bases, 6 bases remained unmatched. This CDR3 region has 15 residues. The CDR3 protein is CASSREGGDTGELFF. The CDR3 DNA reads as TGCGCCAGCAGCCGAGAAGGGGGCGACACCGGGGAGCTGTTTTTT.

CDR3 sequence: CASSRGSGGGYGYTF. DNA for the CDR3: TGTGCCAGCAGCCGGGGGTCGGGGGGAGGCTATGGCTACACCTTC. The V gene is TRBV5-4, the J gene TRBJ1-2; weak D call: TRBD1 (5 bases). V was pared by 4 bases and J by 4 bases, with 17 bases between. The germline V gene encodes CDR1 SGHNT and CDR2 YYREEE (reference sequence). This CDR3 contains 15 residues.

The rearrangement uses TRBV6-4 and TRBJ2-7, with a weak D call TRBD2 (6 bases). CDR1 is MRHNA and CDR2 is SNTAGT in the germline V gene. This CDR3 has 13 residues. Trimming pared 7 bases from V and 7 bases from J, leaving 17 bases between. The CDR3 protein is CASIRDSRSEQYF. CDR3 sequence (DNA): TGTGCCAGCATTCGGGACTCAAGGAGTGAGCAGTACTTC.

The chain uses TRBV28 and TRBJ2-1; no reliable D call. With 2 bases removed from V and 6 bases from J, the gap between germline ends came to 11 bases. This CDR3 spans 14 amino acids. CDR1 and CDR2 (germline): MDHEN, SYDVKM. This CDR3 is CASSLVARSNEQFF. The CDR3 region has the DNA TGTGCCAGCAGTTTAGTGGCTAGATCCAATGAGCAGTTCTTC.

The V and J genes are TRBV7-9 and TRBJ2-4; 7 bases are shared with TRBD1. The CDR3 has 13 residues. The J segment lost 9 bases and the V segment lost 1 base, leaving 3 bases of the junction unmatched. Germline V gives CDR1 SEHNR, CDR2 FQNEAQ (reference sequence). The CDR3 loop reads CASSLGGGSIQYF. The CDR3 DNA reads TGTGCCAGCAGCTTAGGAGGGGGCTCCATTCAGTACTTC.

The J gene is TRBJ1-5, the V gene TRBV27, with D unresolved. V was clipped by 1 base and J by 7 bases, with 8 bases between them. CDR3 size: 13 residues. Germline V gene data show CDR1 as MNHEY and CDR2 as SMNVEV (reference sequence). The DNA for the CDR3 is TGTGCCAGCAGTTTATGGGCATGGCAGCCCCAGCATTTT. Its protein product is CASSLWAWQPQHF.

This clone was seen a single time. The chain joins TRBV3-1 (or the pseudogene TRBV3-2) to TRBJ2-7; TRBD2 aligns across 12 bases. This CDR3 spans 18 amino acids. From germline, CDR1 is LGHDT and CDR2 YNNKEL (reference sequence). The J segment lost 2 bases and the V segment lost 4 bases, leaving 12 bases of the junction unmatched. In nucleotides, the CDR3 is TGTGCCAGCAGCCGATACCCGGGACTAGCGGGCGATACCTACGAGCAGTACTTC. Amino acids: CASSRYPGLAGDTYEQYF.